These 29 T cell receptor beta chains were sequenced from one sample in a study of blood T cell repertoires in COVID-19. Profiling relied on immunoSEQ multiplex PCR, and the TCRdb table lists in-frame clones only, not all of them. The sample lists hundreds of thousands of clones; around 87% were seen once. What was sequenced was PBMCs or T cells enriched from blood (not recorded which). These receptors were obtained from a woman younger than 30 who had recovered from COVID-19.

The chain uses TRBV19 and TRBJ2-3; D not resolved. V dropped 3 bases and J dropped 3 bases, with 7 bases sitting between them. This CDR3 spans 13 amino acids. Germline CDR1 is LNHDA and CDR2 is SQIVND (reference sequence). Here the CDR3 reads CASSIIRTDTQYF. For the CDR3, the DNA is TGTGCCAGTAGTATTATCAGGACAGATACGCAGTATTTT.

The chain couples TRBV2 to TRBJ1-5, with TRBD1 identical over 7 bases. This CDR3 spans 13 amino acids. Germline V gene lookup returns CDR1 SNHLY and CDR2 FYNNEI. Unmatched junction bases numbered 6, after V lost 5 bases and J lost 8 bases. The DNA of the CDR3 is TGTGCCAGCAGTCGACAGGGTATGGAGCCCCAGCATTTT. This sequence encodes CASSRQGMEPQHF.

This clone has just one count. This chain uses TRBV2 with TRBJ1-5, with D unclear. The V end lost 5 bases, the J end lost 4 bases, and 9 bases lay between the germline ends. Looked up from germline, CDR1 is SNHLY and CDR2 is FYNNEI. The CDR3 sequence is 13 residues long. The CDR3 reads CASSTHSNQPQHF. The DNA for the CDR3 is TGTGCCAGCAGTACCCACTCGAATCAGCCCCAGCATTTT. The full variable domain, in which reference TRBV2 and TRBJ1-5 provide the parts outside the CDR3, is EPEVTQTPSHQVTQMGQEVILRCVPISNHLYFYWYRQILGQKVEFLVSFYNNEISEKSEIFDDQFSVERPDGSNFTLKIRSTKLEDSAMYFCASSTHSNQPQHFGDGTRLSIL.

This chain uses TRBV12-3 or TRBV12-4 with TRBJ1-2, with no clear D. The CDR3 is 13 amino acids. The V end lost 2 bases, the J end lost 1 base, and 5 bases lay between the germline ends. The CDR3: CASSLQINYGYTF. The CDR3 DNA reads as TGTGCCAGCAGTTTACAGATTAACTATGGCTACACCTTC.

This clone has a single count. The rearrangement links TRBV2 to TRBJ1-1, with TRBD1 matching over 7 bases. This CDR3 has 14 residues. The V segment lost 8 bases and the J segment 4 bases; nucleotides outside the gene matches: 10. The germline CDR1 and CDR2 sequences are SNHLY and FYNNEI. For the CDR3, the DNA is TGTGCCAGCGCGAGGGGGCTTGGTAGCACTGAAGCTTTCTTT. As protein: CASARGLGSTEAFF.

The chain employs TRBV5-1 and TRBJ2-1, with 9 nucleotides matching TRBD2. Germline CDR1 SGHRS, CDR2 YFSETQ. Losses at the gene ends were 4 bases for V and 5 bases for J; bases not matched to a gene: 7. The CDR3 spans 15 residues. CDR3 amino acids: CASSLLAGINNEQFF. The CDR3 DNA reads as TGCGCCAGCAGCCTTCTAGCGGGGATAAACAATGAGCAGTTCTTC.

The chain joins TRBV18 to TRBJ1-1; D possibly corresponds to TRBD1 (6 bases). This CDR3 is 20 amino acids long. Trimming cost V 3 bases and J 0 bases, with 26 bases left between them. Looked up from germline, CDR1 is KGHSH and CDR2 is LQKENI. The CDR3 sequence is CASSPPLKQTGGGLNTEAFF. The CDR3 nucleotides are TGTGCCAGCTCACCCCCCCTAAAACAGACAGGCGGGGGTCTGAACACTGAAGCTTTCTTT.

This clone was counted a single time. This chain links TRBV7-6 with TRBJ1-5; TRBD1 is a possible D gene (5 bases). Between the trimmed V and J ends, which lost 5 bases and 9 bases, there was a span of 20 bases. CDR1 and CDR2 (germline): SGHVS, FNYEAQ. There are 15 residues in the CDR3. CDR3 DNA: TGTGCCAGCAGCCGTTTCGCGGACACCCGAGGGCCCCAGCATTTT. Protein sequence: CASSRFADTRGPQHF.

V is TRBV2 and J is TRBJ1-2; 9 nucleotides match TRBD1. The CDR3 extends over 14 amino acids. Trimming removed 0 bases from V and 7 bases from J; junction bases left unmatched: 3. Germline V gene data show CDR1 as SNHLY and CDR2 as FYNNEI. The CDR3 here is CASSEATGGSGYTF. The CDR3 DNA follows: TGTGCCAGCAGTGAAGCTACAGGGGGCTCTGGCTACACCTTC.

V is TRBV11-2 and J is TRBJ2-7; D gene uncertain. Trimming took off 1 base at V and 3 bases at J, with 13 bases between the two ends. Germline V gene sequence: CDR1 SGHAT, CDR2 FQNNGV. This CDR3 comprises 15 residues. CDR3 DNA sequence: TGTGCCAGCAGCTTAGCACTGACTTTGGGCTACGAGCAGTACTTC. Translating it yields CASSLALTLGYEQYF.

CDR3 amino acids: CASSYGTGEGYGYTF. The DNA of the CDR3 is TGTGCCAGCAGTTATGGGACAGGGGAAGGGTATGGCTACACCTTC. The rearrangement uses TRBV6-5 and TRBJ1-2, with 10 bases fitting TRBD1. The germline V gene has CDR1 MNHEY and CDR2 SVGAGI. The CDR3 has 15 amino acids. Germline trimming cut 3 bases from V and 5 bases from J; bases unmatched to any gene: 6.

The rearrangement links TRBV11-2 to TRBJ1-1; D remains ambiguous. The germline V gene has CDR1 SGHAT and CDR2 FQNNGV. This CDR3 spans 16 amino acids. Trimming cost V 4 bases and J 0 bases, with 15 bases left between them. The CDR3 sequence is CASSSAPRGMNTEAFF. DNA of the CDR3: TGTGCCAGCAGCTCGGCCCCCCGGGGAATGAACACTGAAGCTTTCTTT. The whole variable domain, remainder taken from reference TRBV11-2 and TRBJ1-1, is EAGVAQSPRYKIIEKRQSVAFWCNPISGHATLYWYQQILGQGPKLLIQFQNNGVVDDSQLPKDRFSAERLKGVDSTLKIQPAKLEDSAVYLCASSSAPRGMNTEAFFGQGTRLTVV.

The V call is TRBV6-6, the J call TRBJ2-7, with D perhaps TRBD1 (5 bases). Between the trimmed V and J ends, which lost 8 bases and 2 bases, there was a span of 10 bases. This CDR3 region has 12 residues. The germline V gene encodes CDR1 MNHNY and CDR2 SVGAGI (reference sequence). The CDR3 bases are TGTGCCAGCCATAGGGGAACCTACGAGCAGTACTTC. Amino acids: CASHRGTYEQYF.

This chain links TRBV28 with TRBJ1-2, with TRBD1 as a possible D gene (5 bases). V was shortened by 2 bases and J by 8 bases, with 18 bases between the two germline ends. Germline lookup yields CDR1 MDHEN and CDR2 SYDVKM. CDR3 length equals 15 residues. CDR3 DNA sequence: TGTGCCAGCAGTTTACGCATCGGGACCCGGGGGGGCTACACCTTC. Translation gives CASSLRIGTRGGYTF.

The chain uses TRBV7-9 and TRBJ2-3; TRBD1 matches at 11 bases. J was trimmed by 6 bases and V by 4 bases; bases with no gene match: 6. Germline CDR1 reads SEHNR; CDR2 reads FQNEAQ (reference sequence). CDR3 size: 15 residues. The DNA of the CDR3 is TGTGCCAGCAGCTGGGGACAGGGGGACGGCGATACGCAGTATTTT. It specifies CASSWGQGDGDTQYF.

The chain is built from TRBV29-1 and TRBJ1-2, with D possibly matching TRBD1 (6 bases). The CDR3 is made up of 15 amino acids. Between the trimmed V and J ends, which lost 0 bases and 8 bases, there was a span of 19 bases. Germline V gene lookup returns CDR1 SQVTM and CDR2 ANQGSEA. The CDR3 loop reads CSVEEERKQGGGYTF. The CDR3 region has the DNA TGCAGCGTTGAAGAGGAAAGGAAACAGGGTGGGGGCTACACCTTC.

V gene TRBV11-2 combines with J gene TRBJ2-1; TRBD2 aligns across 8 bases. Germline V gene data show CDR1 as SGHAT and CDR2 as FQNNGV. V was pared by 7 bases and J by 6 bases, with 14 bases of the junction left unmatched. The CDR3 extends over 16 amino acids. In DNA form, the CDR3 reads TGTGCCAGCACCCTAGCCCCAGGACTAGCCACCAATGAGCAGTTCTTC. Protein sequence: CASTLAPGLATNEQFF.

V usage is TRBV27 and J usage is TRBJ1-2; 11 bases align to TRBD1. J gave up 3 bases and V 3 bases, and 3 bases lay outside the gene matches. Per the germline V gene, CDR1 is MNHEY and CDR2 is SMNVEV (reference sequence). The CDR3 is 15 residues long. CDR3 in amino acids: CASSFRGQGDYGYTF. The CDR3 nucleotides read TGTGCCAGCAGTTTTCGGGGACAGGGGGACTATGGCTACACCTTC.

For this clone: Relative to the germline gene, one junction end is altered; a read error may explain this. The chain uses TRBV7-9 and TRBJ2-1, with D tentatively TRBD2 (5 bases). The CDR3 sequence is 8 residues long. The germline V gene has CDR1 SEHNR and CDR2 FQNEAQ (reference sequence). For the CDR3, the DNA is TGTGCCAGCAGCGTCGGGGTCTTC. It specifies CASSVGVF.

This clone occurred a few times. The rearrangement uses TRBV7-9 and TRBJ1-1, with unresolved D. CDR1 and CDR2 (germline): SEHNR, FQNEAQ (reference sequence). This CDR3 comprises 15 residues. Deletions cut 5 bases from V and 2 bases from J, with 15 bases between. The CDR3 region is CASSTRRVENTEAFF. The CDR3 coding sequence is TGTGCCAGCAGCACTAGAAGGGTGGAAAACACTGAAGCTTTCTTT.

This clone was recorded only once. The chain combines TRBV19 with TRBJ2-7; TRBD2 aligns across 7 bases. The CDR3 contains 16 residues. Unmatched junction bases numbered 15, after V lost 6 bases and J lost 4 bases. Germline V CDR1 and CDR2: LNHDA, SQIVND (reference sequence). The CDR3 spells CASRVWSGTDKYEQYF. The CDR3 bases are TGTGCCAGTAGAGTGTGGAGCGGGACGGACAAATACGAGCAGTACTTC. Combining the CDR3 with reference TRBV19 and TRBJ2-7 gives the whole variable domain DGGITQSPKYLFRKEGQNVTLSCEQNLNHDAMYWYRQDPGQGLRLIYYSQIVNDFQKGDIAEGYSVSREKKESFPLTVTSAQKNPTAFYLCASRVWSGTDKYEQYFGPGTRLTVT.

The chain joins TRBV9 to TRBJ2-3; the D is unclear. The CDR3 is 16 amino acids. Germline V CDR1 and CDR2: SGDLS, YYNGEE. V lost 0 bases, J lost 2 bases, and 13 bases lay in between. CDR3 sequence reads: CASSVGVGKVTDTQYF. DNA of the CDR3: TGTGCCAGCAGCGTAGGGGTGGGCAAGGTCACAGATACGCAGTATTTT.

The chain is built from TRBV19 and TRBJ1-1; 8 nucleotides agree with TRBD1. The trim removed 5 bases at V and 0 bases at J, leaving 5 bases unmatched. CDR3 size: 15 residues. Germline V gene sequence: CDR1 LNHDA, CDR2 SQIVND (reference sequence). The CDR3 DNA reads TGTGCCAGTAGTCCTGACAGGGGTATGAACACTGAAGCTTTCTTT. It codes for CASSPDRGMNTEAFF.

This sequence joins TRBV6-5 and TRBJ2-2; possible D gene TRBD2, 7 bases. The V gene's germline CDR1 is MNHEY and CDR2 SVGAGI. The CDR3 loop spans 15 amino acids. The V end lost 10 bases, the J end lost 4 bases, and 19 bases lay between the germline ends. This chain's CDR3 is CATRGGGSFTGELFF. In DNA, the CDR3 is TGTGCCACTAGGGGCGGGGGCAGTTTCACCGGGGAGCTGTTTTTT.

The chain recombines TRBV10-2 with TRBJ2-1; tentatively, D is TRBD2 (6 bases). The germline gives CDR1 WSHSY, CDR2 SAAADI. This CDR3 has 13 residues. The V and J ends lost 7 bases and 5 bases respectively, with 12 bases between them. This CDR3 is CASTRTINNEQFF. The CDR3, as DNA: TGCGCCAGCACCCGGACTATAAACAATGAGCAGTTCTTC.

This clone was seen just once. The V call is TRBV19, the J call TRBJ1-2; D unresolved. The V end lost 5 bases, the J end lost 4 bases, and 14 bases lay between the germline ends. This CDR3 is built from 14 residues. Per germline, CDR1 LNHDA and CDR2 SQIVND (reference sequence). The CDR3 sequence is CASSPGLDGYGYTF. CDR3 nucleotide sequence: TGTGCCAGTAGTCCAGGACTGGATGGCTATGGCTACACCTTC.

J is TRBJ2-7 and V is TRBV10-2; a possible D gene is TRBD2 (5 bases). In germline, CDR1 is WSHSY, CDR2 SAAADI. Trimming pared 5 bases from V and 4 bases from J, leaving 9 bases between. This CDR3 spans 12 amino acids. The CDR3 DNA reads as TGCGCCAGCAGTTACGGGGTTTACGAGCAGTACTTC. This encodes CASSYGVYEQYF.

The chain is built from TRBV18 and TRBJ2-3; 7 nucleotides align to TRBD2. Germline V lookup: CDR1 KGHSH, CDR2 LQKENI. V was clipped by 4 bases and J by 4 bases; unmatched bases: 5. This CDR3 has 14 amino acids. CDR3 nucleotides: TGTGCCAGCTCACGGAGCGGGATATCAGATACGCAGTATTTT. Its protein is CASSRSGISDTQYF.

The V gene is TRBV5-1, the J gene TRBJ1-1, with 7 nucleotides matching TRBD1. After removal of 0 bases from V and 3 bases from J, the junction contained 8 bases not matched to a gene. There are 16 residues in the CDR3. CDR1 and CDR2 from the germline V gene are SGHRS and YFSETQ. CDR3 sequence reads: CASSLARQGRYTEAFF. CDR3 DNA sequence: TGCGCCAGCAGCTTGGCGCGACAGGGTCGTTACACTGAAGCTTTCTTT.